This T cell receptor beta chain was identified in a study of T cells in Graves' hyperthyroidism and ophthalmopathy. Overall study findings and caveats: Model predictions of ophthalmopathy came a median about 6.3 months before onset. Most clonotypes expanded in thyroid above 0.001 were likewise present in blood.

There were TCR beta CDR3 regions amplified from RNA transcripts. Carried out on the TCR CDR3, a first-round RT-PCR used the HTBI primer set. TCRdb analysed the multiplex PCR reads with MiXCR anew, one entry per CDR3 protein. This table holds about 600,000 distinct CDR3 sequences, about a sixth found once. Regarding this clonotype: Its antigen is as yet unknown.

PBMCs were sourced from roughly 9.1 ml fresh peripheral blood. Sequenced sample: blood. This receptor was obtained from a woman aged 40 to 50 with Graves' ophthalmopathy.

The CDR3 region has the DNA TGCAGCGTTTATCCGGAGACCAATGAGCAGTTCTTC. Its translation is CSVYPETNEQFF. This chain joins TRBV29-1 and TRBJ2-1; D remains ambiguous. The CDR3 runs 12 residues. Trimming stripped 5 bases from V and 6 bases from J, with 11 bases between. Germline loops: CDR1 SQVTM, CDR2 ANQGSEA.